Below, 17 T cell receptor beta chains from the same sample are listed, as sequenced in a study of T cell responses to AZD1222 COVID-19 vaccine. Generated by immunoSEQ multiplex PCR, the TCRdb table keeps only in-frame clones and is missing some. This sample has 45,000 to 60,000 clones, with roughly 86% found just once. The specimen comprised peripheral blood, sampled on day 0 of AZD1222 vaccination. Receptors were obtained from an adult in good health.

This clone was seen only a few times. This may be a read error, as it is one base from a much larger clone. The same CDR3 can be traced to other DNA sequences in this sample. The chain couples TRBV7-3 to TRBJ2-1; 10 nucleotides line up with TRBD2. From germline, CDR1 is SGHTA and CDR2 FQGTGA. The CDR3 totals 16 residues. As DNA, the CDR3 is TGCGCCAGCGGGGGGGCCCAAGGGGAGGCTTACAATGAGCAGTTCTTC. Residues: CASGGAQGEAYNEQFF.

The CDR3 protein is CASKLATGTSSEAFF. The CDR3 DNA sequence: TGCGCCAGCAAATTGGCGACCGGGACGAGCTCTGAAGCTTTCTTT. The chain carries TRBV5-1 and TRBJ1-1, with D tentatively TRBD1 (5 bases). This CDR3 is built from 15 residues. The V gene lost 6 bases and the J gene lost 6 bases, with 21 bases spanning the gap. CDR1 and CDR2 (germline): SGHRS, YFSETQ.

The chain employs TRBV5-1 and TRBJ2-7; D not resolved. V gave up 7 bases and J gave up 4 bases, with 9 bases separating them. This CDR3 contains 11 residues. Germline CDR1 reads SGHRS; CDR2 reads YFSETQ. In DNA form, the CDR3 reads TGCGCCAGCCGATTCCAGTACGAGCAGTACTTC. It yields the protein CASRFQYEQYF.

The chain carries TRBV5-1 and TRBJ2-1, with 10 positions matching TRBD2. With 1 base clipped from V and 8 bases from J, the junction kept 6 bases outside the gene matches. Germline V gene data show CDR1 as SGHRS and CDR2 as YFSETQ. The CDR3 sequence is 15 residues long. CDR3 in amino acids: CASSLSAGGLDEQFF. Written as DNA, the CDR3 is TGCGCCAGCAGCTTGTCAGCGGGAGGGTTGGATGAGCAGTTCTTC.

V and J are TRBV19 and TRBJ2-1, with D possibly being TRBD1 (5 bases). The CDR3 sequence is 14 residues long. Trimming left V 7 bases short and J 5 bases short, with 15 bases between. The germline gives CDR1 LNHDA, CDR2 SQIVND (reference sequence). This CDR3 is CASKLQELNNEQFF. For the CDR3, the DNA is TGTGCCAGTAAGTTACAGGAATTGAACAATGAGCAGTTCTTC.

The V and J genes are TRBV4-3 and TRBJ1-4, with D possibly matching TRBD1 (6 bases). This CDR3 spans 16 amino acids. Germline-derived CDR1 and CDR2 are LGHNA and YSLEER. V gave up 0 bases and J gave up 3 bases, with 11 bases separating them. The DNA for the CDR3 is TGCGCCAGCAGCCAAGACGGGGGCAGCGCTAATGAAAAACTGTTTTTT. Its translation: CASSQDGGSANEKLFF.

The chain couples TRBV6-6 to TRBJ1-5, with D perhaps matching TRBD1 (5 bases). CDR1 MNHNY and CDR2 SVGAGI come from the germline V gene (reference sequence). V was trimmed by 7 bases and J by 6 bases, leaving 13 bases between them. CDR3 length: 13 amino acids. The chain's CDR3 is CASIRVNGQPQHF. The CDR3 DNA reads TGTGCCAGCATCAGGGTTAACGGTCAGCCCCAGCATTTT.

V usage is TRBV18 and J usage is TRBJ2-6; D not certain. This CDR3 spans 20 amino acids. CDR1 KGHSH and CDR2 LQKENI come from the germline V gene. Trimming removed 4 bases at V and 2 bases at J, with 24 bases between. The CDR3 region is CASSRFRSTDAETGANVLTF. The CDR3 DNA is TGTGCCAGCTCACGATTCCGTAGCACAGACGCCGAAACTGGGGCCAACGTCCTGACTTTC.

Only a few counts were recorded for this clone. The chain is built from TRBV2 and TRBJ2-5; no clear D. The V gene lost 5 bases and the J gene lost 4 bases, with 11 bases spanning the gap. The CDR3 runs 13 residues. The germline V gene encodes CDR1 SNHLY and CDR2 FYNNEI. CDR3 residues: CASSSDVSETQYF. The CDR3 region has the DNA TGTGCCAGCAGTTCGGACGTATCAGAGACCCAGTACTTC. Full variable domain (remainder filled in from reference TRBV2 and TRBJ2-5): EPEVTQTPSHQVTQMGQEVILRCVPISNHLYFYWYRQILGQKVEFLVSFYNNEISEKSEIFDDQFSVERPDGSNFTLKIRSTKLEDSAMYFCASSSDVSETQYFGPGTRLLVL.

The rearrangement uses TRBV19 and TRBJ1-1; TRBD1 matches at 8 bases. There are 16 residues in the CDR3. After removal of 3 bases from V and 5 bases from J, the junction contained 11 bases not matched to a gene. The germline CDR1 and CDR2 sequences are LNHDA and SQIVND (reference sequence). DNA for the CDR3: TGTGCCAGTAGTATGCCTCCGGGGCAGGGGGCAACTGAAGCTTTCTTT. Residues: CASSMPPGQGATEAFF.

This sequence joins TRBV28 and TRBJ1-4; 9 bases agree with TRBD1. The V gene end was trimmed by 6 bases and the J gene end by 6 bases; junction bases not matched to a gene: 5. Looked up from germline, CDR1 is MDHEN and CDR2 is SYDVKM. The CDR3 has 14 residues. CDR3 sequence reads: CASSTGTGHEKLFF. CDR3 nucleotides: TGTGCCAGCAGCACCGGGACAGGGCATGAAAAACTGTTTTTT.

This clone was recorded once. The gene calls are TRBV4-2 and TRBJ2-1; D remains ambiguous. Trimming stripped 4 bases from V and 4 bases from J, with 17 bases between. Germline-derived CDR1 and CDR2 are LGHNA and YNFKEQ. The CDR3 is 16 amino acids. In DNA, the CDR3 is TGTGCCAGCAGCCCTGCCGTAGCCAACACGTACAATGAGCAGTTCTTC. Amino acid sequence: CASSPAVANTYNEQFF.

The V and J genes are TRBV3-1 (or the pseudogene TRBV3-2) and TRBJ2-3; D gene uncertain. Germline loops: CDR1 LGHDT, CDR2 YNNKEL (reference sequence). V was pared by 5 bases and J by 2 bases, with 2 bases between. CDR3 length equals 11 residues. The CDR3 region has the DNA TGTGCCAGCAGCAACACAGATACGCAGTATTTT. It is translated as CASSNTDTQYF.

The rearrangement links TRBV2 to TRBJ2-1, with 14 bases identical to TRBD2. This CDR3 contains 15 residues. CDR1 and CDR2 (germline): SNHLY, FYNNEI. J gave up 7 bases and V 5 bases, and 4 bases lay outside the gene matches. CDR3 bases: TGTGCCAGCAGTCCGGGACTAGCGGGAGTAAATGAGCAGTTCTTC. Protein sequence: CASSPGLAGVNEQFF.

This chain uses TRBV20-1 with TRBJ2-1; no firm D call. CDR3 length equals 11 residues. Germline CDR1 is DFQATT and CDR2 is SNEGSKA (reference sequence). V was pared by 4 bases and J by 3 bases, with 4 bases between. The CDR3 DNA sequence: TGCAGTGCTACTAGCTACAATGAGCAGTTCTTC. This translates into CSATSYNEQFF.

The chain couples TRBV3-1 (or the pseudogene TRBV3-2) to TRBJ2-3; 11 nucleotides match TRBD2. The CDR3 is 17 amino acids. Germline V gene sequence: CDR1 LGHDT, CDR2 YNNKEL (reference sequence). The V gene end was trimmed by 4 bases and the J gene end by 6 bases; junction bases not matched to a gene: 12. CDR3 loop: CASSPSPSGRTRDTQYF. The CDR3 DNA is TGTGCCAGCAGCCCCTCACCTAGCGGGAGGACCCGGGATACGCAGTATTTT.

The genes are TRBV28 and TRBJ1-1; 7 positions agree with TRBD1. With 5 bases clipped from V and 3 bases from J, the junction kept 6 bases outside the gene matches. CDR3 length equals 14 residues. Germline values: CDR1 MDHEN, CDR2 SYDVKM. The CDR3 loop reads CASSPQTGHTEAFF. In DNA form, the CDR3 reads TGTGCCAGCAGTCCCCAGACAGGGCACACTGAAGCTTTCTTT.